The 21 T cell receptor beta chains in this list originate from one sample, sequenced in a study of shared T cell receptors in the human thymus. TCRdb keeps only in-frame clones here, not all; method: immunoSEQ multiplex PCR. The sample has some 700,000 clones, approximately 85% seen once; the top ten hold around 0.01%. This sample also appeared in a second study, on human thymus T cells.

Sequenced input: thymocytes. These receptors all stem from a girl under three years old with a congenital heart defect.

This clone was found once. The rearrangement joins TRBV5-4 to TRBJ1-2; no clear D gene. Germline CDR1 and CDR2: SGHNT and YYREEE (reference sequence). This CDR3 spans 15 amino acids. Trimming stripped 0 bases from V and 14 bases from J, with 23 bases between. The CDR3 protein is CASSLGPSGAGAQTF. The CDR3 DNA follows: TGTGCCAGCAGCTTGGGTCCTAGCGGAGCCGGTGCGCAGACCTTC.

V gene TRBV18 combines with J gene TRBJ2-2; the D is unclear. Trimming shortened V by 0 bases and J by 5 bases, and 7 bases separated the two germline ends. This CDR3 is 14 amino acids long. From germline, CDR1 is KGHSH and CDR2 LQKENI. CDR3 sequence reads: CASSPPFGTGELFF. CDR3 DNA sequence: TGTGCCAGCTCACCACCGTTCGGGACCGGGGAGCTGTTTTTT.

This chain uses TRBV15 with TRBJ1-3, with TRBD1 matching over 7 bases. The trim removed 4 bases at V and 0 bases at J, leaving 6 bases unmatched. Germline CDR1 is LNHNV and CDR2 is YYDKDF (reference sequence). The CDR3 runs 16 residues. CDR3 DNA sequence: TGTGCCACCAGCAACAGGGGCCCGGACTCTGGAAACACCATATATTTT. Translating it yields CATSNRGPDSGNTIYF.

The gene calls are TRBV11-2 and TRBJ1-1; possibly TRBD1 for D (6 bases). V lost 1 base and J 3 bases, leaving 21 bases between the germline ends. The CDR3 is 18 amino acids. Per germline, CDR1 SGHAT and CDR2 FQNNGV. The CDR3 loop is CASSLVGPQQGQYTEAFF. The CDR3 nucleotides are TGTGCCAGCAGCTTAGTGGGACCCCAACAGGGACAATACACTGAAGCTTTCTTT.

The chain joins TRBV10-3 to TRBJ1-2; weak D call: TRBD1 (5 bases). The CDR3 has 13 residues. The V end was cut by 6 bases, the J end by 4 bases, with 12 bases between. Germline CDR1 is ENHRY and CDR2 is SYGVKD. The CDR3 DNA reads TGTGCCATCAGGGGGGGTTCCCTCTATGGCTACACCTTC. This translates into CAIRGGSLYGYTF.

This chain connects TRBV7-9 to TRBJ1-1; maybe TRBD1 (6 bases). This CDR3 has 15 amino acids. Trimming cost V 2 bases and J 1 base, with 11 bases left between them. CDR1 and CDR2 (germline): SEHNR, FQNEAQ (reference sequence). DNA for the CDR3: TGTGCCAGCAGCTTAAAGGCGACAGGGAACACTGAAGCTTTCTTT. Translation gives CASSLKATGNTEAFF.

The gene calls are TRBV13 and TRBJ2-7, with 10 positions matching TRBD1. CDR3 length equals 14 residues. V lost 5 bases and J lost 4; bases outside the gene matches: 5. Per germline, CDR1 PRHDT and CDR2 FYEKMQ (reference sequence). This chain's CDR3 is CASSLRQGAYEQYF. The CDR3 DNA follows: TGTGCCAGCAGCCTCAGACAGGGGGCTTACGAGCAGTACTTC.

The chain employs TRBV10-2 and TRBJ1-3, with unresolved D. Trimming took off 7 bases at V and 3 bases at J, with 16 bases between the two ends. The CDR3 is made up of 15 amino acids. Per germline, CDR1 WSHSY and CDR2 SAAADI. This CDR3 is CASMALPGVGNTIYF. The CDR3 coding sequence is TGCGCCAGCATGGCTCTCCCGGGTGTTGGAAACACCATATATTTT.

The chain has TRBV14 and TRBJ1-1; D gene unclear. Between the trimmed V and J ends, which lost 3 bases and 1 base, there was a span of 9 bases. The CDR3 totals 14 residues. Per germline, CDR1 SGHDN and CDR2 FVKESK. DNA of the CDR3: TGTGCCAGCAGCCACCCGACAAGGAACACTGAAGCTTTCTTT. Its protein product is CASSHPTRNTEAFF.

The rearrangement uses TRBV7-9 and TRBJ2-1, with D possibly TRBD2 on 6 matching bases. V dropped 5 bases and J dropped 4 bases, with 15 bases sitting between them. CDR1 and CDR2 from the germline V gene are SEHNR and FQNEAQ (reference sequence). The CDR3 loop spans 15 amino acids. In DNA form, the CDR3 reads TGTGCCAGCAGCCATCCACGGACTAAATACAATGAGCAGTTCTTC. Its translation: CASSHPRTKYNEQFF.

CDR3 DNA sequence: TGTGCCAGCAGTACCGGACTAGGGATCATCCAAGAGACCCAGTACTTC. This encodes CASSTGLGIIQETQYF. This chain joins TRBV7-6 and TRBJ2-5; 7 bases fit TRBD2. The CDR3 is 16 amino acids. Germline assignment: CDR1 SGHVS and CDR2 FNYEAQ. V lost 6 bases to trimming and J lost 1 base; unmatched junction nucleotides: 11.

This clone showed up just once. This chain links TRBV5-1 with TRBJ2-3; 15 nucleotides align to TRBD2. The CDR3 extends over 22 amino acids. Germline CDR1 reads SGHRS; CDR2 reads YFSETQ. The V segment lost 0 bases and the J segment 5 bases; nucleotides outside the gene matches: 19. The CDR3 sequence is CASSLVGGSPGTSGGFKDTQYF. CDR3 nucleotide sequence: TGCGCCAGCAGCTTGGTTGGGGGCAGTCCCGGGACTAGCGGGGGGTTCAAAGATACGCAGTATTTT.

This clone came up a few times. This chain uses TRBV2 with TRBJ1-3; unclear D gene. Germline CDR1 and CDR2: SNHLY and FYNNEI. The CDR3 has 14 amino acids. Trimming removed 3 bases at V and 2 bases at J, with 8 bases between. DNA for the CDR3: TGTGCCAGCAGTGATCCTTACACTGGAAACACCATATATTTT. Translating gives CASSDPYTGNTIYF.

Details on this clone: Mismatch with germline at one junction end may stem from a read error. In the same sample, other DNA sequences code for this CDR3. The chain recombines TRBV27 with TRBJ1-6; 7 bases align to TRBD1. The CDR3 runs 17 residues. CDR1 is MNHEY and CDR2 is SMNVEV in the germline V gene (reference sequence). For the CDR3, the DNA is TGTGCCAGCAGTCCACAGACAGGGAGCTCCTATAATTCCCCCCTCCACTTT. It is translated as CASSPQTGSSYNSPLHF.

The J gene is TRBJ1-5, the V gene TRBV27, with TRBD1 identical over 9 bases. The trim removed 6 bases at V and 7 bases at J, leaving 13 bases unmatched. This CDR3 comprises 16 residues. CDR1 MNHEY and CDR2 SMNVEV come from the germline V gene (reference sequence). The CDR3 loop is CASSLLRDREGQPQHF. Written as DNA, the CDR3 is TGTGCCAGCAGCCTTCTCCGGGACAGGGAAGGGCAGCCCCAGCATTTT.

This clone is a singleton in its sample. The chain uses TRBV6-1 and TRBJ2-7, with D tentatively TRBD1 (6 bases). CDR3 length equals 18 residues. V was shortened by 1 base and J by 0 bases, with 19 bases between the two germline ends. Germline CDR1 reads MNHNS; CDR2 reads SASEGT. CDR3 loop: CASSEVVFATGFSYEQYF. In DNA, the CDR3 is TGTGCCAGCAGTGAAGTAGTTTTCGCGACAGGCTTCTCCTACGAGCAGTACTTC.

The CDR3 here is CASSPGTSGGGSTDTQYF. DNA for the CDR3: TGCGCCAGCAGCCCCGGGACTAGCGGGGGGGGAAGCACAGATACGCAGTATTTT. The rearrangement joins TRBV5-1 to TRBJ2-3; 16 nucleotides agree with TRBD2. Germline CDR1 SGHRS, CDR2 YFSETQ. J lost 0 bases, V lost 4 bases, and 5 bases had no gene match. The CDR3 covers 18 residues.

V usage is TRBV4-1 and J usage is TRBJ2-3, with 7 bases lining up with TRBD2. Germline values: CDR1 MGHRA, CDR2 YSYEKL. This CDR3 contains 17 residues. Unmatched junction bases numbered 11, after V lost 0 bases and J lost 5 bases. The CDR3 here is CASSQEPIAGVVDTQYF. CDR3 nucleotides: TGCGCCAGCAGCCAAGAACCCATCGCGGGGGTGGTAGATACGCAGTATTTT.

The rearrangement uses TRBV10-1 and TRBJ2-7; D is perhaps TRBD2 (7 bases). This CDR3 comprises 14 residues. Germline V gene data show CDR1 as WNHNN and CDR2 as SYGVQD (reference sequence). Trimming shortened V by 6 bases and J by 2 bases, and 14 bases separated the two germline ends. The CDR3: CASSEGGRTYEQYF. The CDR3 coding sequence is TGCGCCAGCAGCGAGGGGGGGAGGACCTACGAGCAGTACTTC.

The rearrangement uses TRBV10-3 and TRBJ1-6; the D is unclear. Per the germline V gene, CDR1 is ENHRY and CDR2 is SYGVKD. Deletions cut 6 bases from V and 2 bases from J, with 5 bases between. The CDR3 has 13 residues. Here the CDR3 reads CAIRSTYNSPLHF. For the CDR3, the DNA is TGTGCCATCAGGAGCACCTATAATTCACCCCTCCACTTT.

The chain carries TRBV6-1 and TRBJ1-2; 7 bases are a match to TRBD1. The CDR3 has 13 amino acids. J lost 7 bases, V lost 5 bases, and 7 bases had no gene match. Germline CDR1 MNHNS, CDR2 SASEGT. The CDR3, as DNA: TGTGCCAGCAGTAACGACAGGGTCGGTGGCTACACCTTC. As protein: CASSNDRVGGYTF.